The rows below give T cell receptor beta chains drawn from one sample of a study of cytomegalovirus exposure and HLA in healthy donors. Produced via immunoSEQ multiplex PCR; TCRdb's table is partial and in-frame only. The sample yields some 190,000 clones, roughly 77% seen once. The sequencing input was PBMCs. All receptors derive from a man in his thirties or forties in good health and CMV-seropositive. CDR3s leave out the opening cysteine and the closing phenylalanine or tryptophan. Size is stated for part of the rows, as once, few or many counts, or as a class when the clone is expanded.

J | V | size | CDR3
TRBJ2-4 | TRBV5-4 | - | ASSSSGGIDIQY
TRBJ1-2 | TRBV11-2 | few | ASSLGAGVVGYT
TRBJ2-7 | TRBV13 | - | ASSLGASGRAFRYEQY
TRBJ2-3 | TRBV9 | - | ASSARLASGTDTQY
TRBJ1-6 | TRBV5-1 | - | ASSLQSGNSPLH
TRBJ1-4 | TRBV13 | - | ASSLGGQGEEKLF
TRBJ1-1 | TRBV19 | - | ASKRQGGLDTEAF
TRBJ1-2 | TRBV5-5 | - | ASSLGSNYGYT
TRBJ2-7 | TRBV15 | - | AISKTGESSYEQY
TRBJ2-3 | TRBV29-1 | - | SVEDQLPTGRDTQY
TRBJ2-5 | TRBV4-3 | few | ASSQELERETQY
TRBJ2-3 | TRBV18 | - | ASSPGTDTQY
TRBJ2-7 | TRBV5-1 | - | ASSLAGTSGSYEQY
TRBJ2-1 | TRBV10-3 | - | AISETGPVSNEQF
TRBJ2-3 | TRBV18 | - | ASSPAALAGAHPSSTDTQY
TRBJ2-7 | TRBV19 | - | ASSMTGGRIANEQY
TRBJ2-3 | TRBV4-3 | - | ASSQGPSTDTQY
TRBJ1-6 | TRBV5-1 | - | ASSFEVAYNSPLH
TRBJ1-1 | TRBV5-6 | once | ASSYPTGSEAF
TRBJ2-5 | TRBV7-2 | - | ASSPDRQETQY
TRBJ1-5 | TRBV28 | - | ASNNAGGWQPQH
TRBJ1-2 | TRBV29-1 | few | SVEDLEGSSSYGYT
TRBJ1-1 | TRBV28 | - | ASFLRGLGTEAF
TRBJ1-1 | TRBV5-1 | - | ASSYDRGYGTEAF
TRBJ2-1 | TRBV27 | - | ASRGRSGGVYNEQF
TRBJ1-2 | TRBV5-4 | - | ASSLGHRYT
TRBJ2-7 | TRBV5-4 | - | ASSLAQGAGEQY
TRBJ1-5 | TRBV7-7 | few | GAAWGSSVTAQEDSNQPQH
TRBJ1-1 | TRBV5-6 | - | ASSARRRTEAF
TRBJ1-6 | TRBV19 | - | ASSIGAGYNSPLH
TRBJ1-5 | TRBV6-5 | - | ASSDPPGAQPQH
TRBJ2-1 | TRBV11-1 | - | ASSLTYGTRVLNEQF
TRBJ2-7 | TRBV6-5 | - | ASSQDSYEQY
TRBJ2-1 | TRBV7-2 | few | ASSLFETHNEQF
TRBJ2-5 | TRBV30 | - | ASIAGGGETQY
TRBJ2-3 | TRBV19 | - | ASRGLSTDTQY
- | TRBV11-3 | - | ASSPGQGLAEQY
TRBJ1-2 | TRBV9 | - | ASSVGGPLNGYT
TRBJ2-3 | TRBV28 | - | ASSIAGGGSDTQY
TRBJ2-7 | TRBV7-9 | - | ASSLSGTQSYEQY
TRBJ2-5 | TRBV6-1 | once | ASSGQSQETQY
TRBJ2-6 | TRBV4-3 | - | ASSLRTGPFSGANVLT
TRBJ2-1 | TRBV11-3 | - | ASSFSGMGYEQF
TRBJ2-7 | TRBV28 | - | ASSPPPILTQIYEQY
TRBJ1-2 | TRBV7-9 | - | ASSLESGGYT
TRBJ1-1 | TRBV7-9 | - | ASSPGGGRGTEAF
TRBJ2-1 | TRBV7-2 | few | ASSLNDRHSQF
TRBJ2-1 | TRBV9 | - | ASSVSGGYNEQF
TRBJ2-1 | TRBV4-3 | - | ASSRRVGGNEQF
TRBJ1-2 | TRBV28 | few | ASSLSGRGQLNYGYT
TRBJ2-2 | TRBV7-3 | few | ASSFPSRQGANTGELF